These 2 T cell receptor beta chains were sequenced from one sample in a study of T cells in Graves' hyperthyroidism and ophthalmopathy. RNA transcripts provided the source from which TCR beta CDR3 regions were amplified. The HTBI set primed first-round TCR CDR3 RT-PCR. TCRdb recomputed calls from the multiplex PCR reads with MiXCR, one row per CDR3 protein. Counted here are some 350,000 distinct CDR3 sequences, around 15% occurring once; the ten biggest clones make up about 21%. Sequencing input: blood. All receptors derive from a woman aged 55-69 years with Graves' ophthalmopathy.

The sample holds many counts of this clonotype. V and J are TRBV7-8 and TRBJ1-1; no definite D call. Germline CDR1 SGHVS, CDR2 FQNEAQ. The CDR3 is 15 residues long. Trimming left V 2 bases short and J 0 bases short, with 10 bases between. The CDR3 here is CASSLFGNMNTEAFF. The CDR3 DNA follows: TGTGCCAGCAGCTTATTTGGAAATATGAACACTGAAGCTTTCTTT. The full variable domain, in which reference TRBV7-8 and TRBJ1-1 provide the parts outside the CDR3, is GAGVSQSPRYKVAKRGQDVALRCDPISGHVSLFWYQQALGQGPEFLTYFQNEAQLDKSGLPSDRFFAERPEGSVSTLKIQRTQQEDSAVYLCASSLFGNMNTEAFFGQGTRLTVV.

This clonotype showed up many times. The V and J genes are TRBV11-2 and TRBJ2-3; 10 nucleotides match TRBD2. This CDR3 spans 15 amino acids. V was clipped by 8 bases and J by 4 bases; unmatched bases: 9. CDR1 SGHAT and CDR2 FQNNGV come from the germline V gene. The CDR3 DNA reads as TGTGCCAGCCGAGAGGTAGCGGGAGGTGCAGATACGCAGTATTTT. Its protein product is CASREVAGGADTQYF.